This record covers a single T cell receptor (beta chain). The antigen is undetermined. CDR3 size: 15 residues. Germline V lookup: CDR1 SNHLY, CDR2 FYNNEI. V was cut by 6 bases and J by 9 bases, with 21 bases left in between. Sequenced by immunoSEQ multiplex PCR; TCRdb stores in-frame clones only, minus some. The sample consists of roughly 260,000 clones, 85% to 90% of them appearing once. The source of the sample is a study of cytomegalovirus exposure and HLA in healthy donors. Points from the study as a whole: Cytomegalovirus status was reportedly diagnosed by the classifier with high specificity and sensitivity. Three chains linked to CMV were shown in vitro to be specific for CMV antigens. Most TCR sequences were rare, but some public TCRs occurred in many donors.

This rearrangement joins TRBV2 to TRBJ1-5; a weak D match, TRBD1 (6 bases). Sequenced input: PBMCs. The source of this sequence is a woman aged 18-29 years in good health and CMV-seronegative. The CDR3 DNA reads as TGTGCCAGCAGCGAAACAGGGATTCGGGATCGGCCCCAGCATTTT. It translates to CASSETGIRDRPQHF.